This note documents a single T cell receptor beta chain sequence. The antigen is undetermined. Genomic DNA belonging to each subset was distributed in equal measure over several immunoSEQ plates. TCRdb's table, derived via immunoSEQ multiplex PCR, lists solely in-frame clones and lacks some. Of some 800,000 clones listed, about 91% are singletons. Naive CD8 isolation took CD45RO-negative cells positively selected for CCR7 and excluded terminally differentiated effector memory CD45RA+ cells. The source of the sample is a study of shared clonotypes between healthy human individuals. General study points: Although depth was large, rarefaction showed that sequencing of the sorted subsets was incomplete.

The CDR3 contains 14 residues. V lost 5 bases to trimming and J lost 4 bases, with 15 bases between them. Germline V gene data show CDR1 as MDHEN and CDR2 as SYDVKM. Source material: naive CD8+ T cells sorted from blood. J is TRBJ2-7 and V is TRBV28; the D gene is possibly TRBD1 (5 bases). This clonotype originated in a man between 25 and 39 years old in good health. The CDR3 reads CASSTRQILYEQYF. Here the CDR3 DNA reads TGTGCCAGCAGTACGCGACAGATATTGTACGAGCAGTACTTC.